This T cell receptor (beta chain) was documented in a study of cytomegalovirus exposure and HLA in healthy donors. Study-level results: Follow-up analysis seemed to connect common viral pathogens with several of the most significant clusters identified. Rates of TCR association differed by HLA locus in a later analysis, with DRB1 highest and HLA-C lowest.

The ends lost 1 base at V and 4 bases at J; junction bases unmatched: 3. CDR3 length: 14 amino acids. Germline-derived CDR1 and CDR2 are SGHDT and YYEEEE. Comment on this clone: What it recognizes is unknown.

The PCR ran on 60 Vbeta and 13 Jbeta primers. This table comes from immunoSEQ multiplex PCR, and its TCRdb copy is limited to in-frame clones, with some not included. Of 120,000 to 150,000 clones listed, around 72% are singletons. V and J are TRBV5-6 and TRBJ1-2, with 8 bases matching TRBD1. This clonotype was sampled from a woman in her thirties or forties in good health and CMV-seronegative. Sequencing was done on a sample of PBMCs. CDR3 DNA sequence: TGTGCCAGCAGCTTGATGGACAGGGCCTATGGCTACACCTTC. Residues: CASSLMDRAYGYTF.